Presented here are 16 T cell receptor beta chains from one specimen sequenced in a study of beta chain features in type 1 diabetes. The entirety of the isolated RNA underwent reverse transcription, so expressed TCRB transcripts were sequenced. The assay was immunoSEQ multiplex PCR, and TCRdb's table has in-frame clones only and misses some. The table records about half a million clones, over 9.5% of them present only once. Input material: naive CD4+ T cells from blood. The source of these receptors is a woman under 30 in good health.

This clone came up a few times. The gene calls are TRBV23-1 and TRBJ2-7, with 10 bases that match TRBD2. TRBV23-1 is identified as an open reading frame with a role that is uncertain. J gave up 3 bases and V 2 bases, and 10 bases lay outside the gene matches. The CDR3 covers 17 residues. Here the CDR3 DNA reads TGCGCCAGCAGTCAAACACTAACTAGCGGGATGCTCTACGAGCAGTACTTC. It encodes CASSQTLTSGMLYEQYF.

The J gene is TRBJ2-1, the V gene TRBV7-9; D is uncertain. The CDR3 totals 14 residues. Germline CDR1 reads SEHNR; CDR2 reads FQNEAQ (reference sequence). V was pared by 2 bases and J by 6 bases, with 11 bases between. The CDR3 is CASSLQIISNEQFF. CDR3 bases: TGTGCCAGCAGCTTACAGATAATTAGCAATGAGCAGTTCTTC.

This chain links TRBV5-6 with TRBJ2-3; D may be TRBD1 or TRBD2 (5 bases each). Germline loops: CDR1 SGHDT, CDR2 YYEEEE. Trimming removed 1 base at V and 7 bases at J, with 16 bases between. The CDR3 runs 15 residues. The CDR3 DNA follows: TGTGCCAGCAGCTTGAGGTGGGGGAAGATGAATACGCAGTATTTT. Its translation is CASSLRWGKMNTQYF.

In this sample, this clone turned up a few times. The chain is built from TRBV27 and TRBJ2-7; tentatively, D is TRBD1 or TRBD2 (5 bases each). V lost 5 bases, J lost 7 bases, and 12 bases lay in between. The CDR3 contains 12 residues. From germline, CDR1 is MNHEY and CDR2 SMNVEV (reference sequence). DNA for the CDR3: TGTGCCAGCAGTCCCATGGGGGTGGAGCAGTACGTC. Amino acids: CASSPMGVEQYV.

The chain has TRBV5-4 and TRBJ2-3, with D possibly matching TRBD2 (5 bases). V was shortened by 2 bases and J by 2 bases, with 12 bases between the two germline ends. The length of the CDR3 is 15 residues. In germline, CDR1 is SGHNT, CDR2 YYREEE (reference sequence). The CDR3 is CASSLTGLYTDTQYF. For the CDR3, the DNA is TGTGCCAGCAGCTTAACCGGACTCTACACAGATACGCAGTATTTT.

This clone was seen only a few times. This chain connects TRBV7-2 to TRBJ2-5, with D uncertain. The CDR3 consists of 14 residues. CDR1 SGHTA and CDR2 FQGNSA come from the germline V gene. V lost 1 base to trimming and J lost 2 bases, with 8 bases between them. The CDR3 is CASSLVGIQETQYF. CDR3 coding DNA: TGTGCCAGCAGCTTAGTGGGGATTCAAGAGACCCAGTACTTC.

The sample holds a few counts of this clone. The chain's CDR3 is CASSSGTGIETQYF. The CDR3 DNA sequence: TGTGCCAGCAGCTCGGGGACAGGGATAGAGACCCAGTACTTC. V gene TRBV5-4 combines with J gene TRBJ2-5; 9 bases align to TRBD1. Germline loops: CDR1 SGHNT, CDR2 YYREEE (reference sequence). J gave up 4 bases and V 3 bases, and 4 bases lay outside the gene matches. The CDR3 sequence is 14 residues long.

V usage is TRBV2 and J usage is TRBJ1-1; 7 bases fit TRBD1. Germline trimming cut 1 base from V and 10 bases from J; bases unmatched to any gene: 9. Germline CDR1 and CDR2: SNHLY and FYNNEI. The CDR3 has 14 amino acids. The CDR3 protein is CASSEGQGGGIAFF. The CDR3 region has the DNA TGTGCCAGCAGTGAAGGACAGGGAGGAGGAATAGCTTTCTTT.

As DNA, the CDR3 is TGTGCCAGCAGCTTAGTCGAGGGTTTGAGGAACACTGAAGCTTTCTTT. Its translation: CASSLVEGLRNTEAFF. The chain is built from TRBV7-8 and TRBJ1-1; no clear D gene. The germline V gene encodes CDR1 SGHVS and CDR2 FQNEAQ. V shed 1 base and J shed 1 base, with 13 bases lying between them. This CDR3 is built from 16 residues.

The chain has TRBV7-8 and TRBJ2-2, with 9 nucleotides matching TRBD1. After removal of 0 bases from V and 9 bases from J, the junction contained 5 bases not matched to a gene. The CDR3 length is 15 residues. The germline V gene has CDR1 SGHVS and CDR2 FQNEAQ. The CDR3 loop is CASSLAYRGRRELFF. The CDR3 coding sequence is TGTGCCAGCAGCTTAGCGTACAGGGGGCGCAGGGAGCTGTTTTTT.

The J gene is TRBJ1-5, the V gene TRBV2; D unresolved. Germline CDR1 SNHLY, CDR2 FYNNEI. The CDR3 contains 14 residues. V shed 4 bases and J shed 2 bases, with 9 bases lying between them. Here the CDR3 DNA reads TGTGCCAGCAGTGGGGGAAACGGCAATCAGCCCCAGCATTTT. Translation: CASSGGNGNQPQHF.

This chain joins TRBV19 and TRBJ1-1; D perhaps matches TRBD1 (5 bases). The CDR3 consists of 14 residues. CDR1 is LNHDA, CDR2 SQIVND, per germline (reference sequence). Trimming cost V 6 bases and J 5 bases, with 16 bases left between them. CDR3 in DNA: TGTGCCAGTAGGTTCCCAGGGAGAGGGACTGAAGCTTTCTTT. It specifies CASRFPGRGTEAFF.

In its sample, this clone was seen a few times. This chain uses TRBV2 with TRBJ2-5, with a tentative D call TRBD2 (6 bases). Germline assignment: CDR1 SNHLY and CDR2 FYNNEI. The CDR3 consists of 15 residues. Trimming removed 2 bases at V and 1 base at J, with 11 bases between. CDR3: CASSERRATQETQYF. The CDR3 DNA reads TGTGCCAGCAGTGAAAGGAGGGCTACCCAAGAGACCCAGTACTTC.

This clone was seen only a few times. The V call is TRBV20-1, the J call TRBJ1-2; D unresolved. Per germline, CDR1 DFQATT and CDR2 SNEGSKA (reference sequence). The CDR3 length is 10 residues. Trimming took off 6 bases at V and 7 bases at J, with 9 bases between the two ends. DNA of the CDR3: TGCAGTGCAAAGAGGAGTGGCTACACCTTC. It specifies CSAKRSGYTF.

CDR3 amino acids: CATVGQGRTTEAFF. The CDR3 region has the DNA TGTGCCACCGTAGGACAGGGGCGCACTACTGAAGCTTTCTTT. The gene calls are TRBV6-5 and TRBJ1-1; TRBD1 matches 9 bases. Trimming took 10 bases from V and 5 from J; bases not matched to a gene: 11. This CDR3 is built from 14 residues. The germline V gene encodes CDR1 MNHEY and CDR2 SVGAGI.

The rearrangement uses TRBV5-1 and TRBJ2-1; TRBD1 is a possible D gene (8 bases). The germline CDR1 and CDR2 sequences are SGHRS and YFSETQ. The CDR3 has 14 amino acids. Trimming pared 5 bases from V and 5 bases from J, leaving 14 bases between. The DNA for the CDR3 is TGCGCCAGCAGATGGACAGGGAGGGACAATGAGCAGTTCTTC. Its translation: CASRWTGRDNEQFF.